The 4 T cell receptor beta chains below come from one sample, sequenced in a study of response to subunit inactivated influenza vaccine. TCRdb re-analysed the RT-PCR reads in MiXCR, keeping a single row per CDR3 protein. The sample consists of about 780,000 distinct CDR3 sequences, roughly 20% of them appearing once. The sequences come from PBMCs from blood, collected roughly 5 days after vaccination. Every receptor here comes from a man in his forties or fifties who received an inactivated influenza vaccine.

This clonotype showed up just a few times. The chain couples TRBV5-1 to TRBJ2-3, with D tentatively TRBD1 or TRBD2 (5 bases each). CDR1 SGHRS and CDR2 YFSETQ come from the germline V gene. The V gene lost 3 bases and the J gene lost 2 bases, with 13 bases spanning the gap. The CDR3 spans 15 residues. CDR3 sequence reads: CASSWGTDSTDTQYF. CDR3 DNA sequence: TGCGCCAGCAGCTGGGGGACGGATTCCACAGATACGCAGTATTTT.

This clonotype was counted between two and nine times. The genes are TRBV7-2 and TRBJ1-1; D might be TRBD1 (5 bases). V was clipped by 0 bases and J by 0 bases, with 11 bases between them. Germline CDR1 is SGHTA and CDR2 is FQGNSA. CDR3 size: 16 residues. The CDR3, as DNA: TGTGCCAGCAGCTTAGCTGGGGCAAGTTTGAACACTGAAGCTTTCTTT. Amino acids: CASSLAGASLNTEAFF. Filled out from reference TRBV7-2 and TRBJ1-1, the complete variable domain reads GAGVSQSPSNKVTEKGKDVELRCDPISGHTALYWYRQSLGQGLEFLIYFQGNSAPDKSGLPSDRFSAERTGGSVSTLTIQRTQQEDSAVYLCASSLAGASLNTEAFFGQGTRLTVV.

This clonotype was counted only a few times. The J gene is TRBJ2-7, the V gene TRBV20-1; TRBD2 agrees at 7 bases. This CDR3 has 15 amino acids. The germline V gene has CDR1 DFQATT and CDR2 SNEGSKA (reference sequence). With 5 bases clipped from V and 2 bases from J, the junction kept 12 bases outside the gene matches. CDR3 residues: CSAALAGEITYEQYF. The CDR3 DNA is TGCAGTGCTGCCCTGGCGGGAGAAATAACCTACGAGCAGTACTTC.

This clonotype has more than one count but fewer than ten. CDR3 nucleotide sequence: TGTGCCACCAGTGATGGACTAGCAGACGTCACTGAGACCCAGTACTTC. Translating gives CATSDGLADVTETQYF. The chain is built from TRBV24-1 and TRBJ2-5; 8 nucleotides match TRBD2. CDR3 length: 16 residues. The germline V gene has CDR1 KGHDR and CDR2 SFDVKD. V dropped 3 bases and J dropped 5; count of bases not matched to a gene: 10.